This T cell receptor beta chain was profiled in a study of cytomegalovirus exposure and HLA in healthy donors. For this clone: Its antigen remains unidentified.

General study results and limits: Indistinguishable V segments, including TRBV6-2 and TRBV6-3, were excluded. Analyzed later, most CMV-associated TCR beta chains appeared HLA-restricted. DRB1 had the most TCR associations and HLA-C the fewest, a later analysis found, with rates varying by HLA locus.

This CDR3 is 16 amino acids long. Germline-derived CDR1 and CDR2 are SGHRS and YFSETQ. V lost 4 bases to trimming and J lost 5 bases, with 18 bases between them. The PCR ran on 60 Vbeta and 13 Jbeta primers. Sequenced by immunoSEQ multiplex PCR; TCRdb stores in-frame clones only, minus some. This sample has about 160,000 clones, with roughly 80% found just once. V is TRBV5-1 and J is TRBJ1-4, with a tentative D call TRBD1 (6 bases). This TCR was recovered from a male donor in good health and CMV-seronegative. The sample comprised PBMCs. CDR3 loop: CASSQEQGVTNEKLFF. In DNA, the CDR3 is TGCGCCAGCAGCCAGGAACAGGGAGTTACGAATGAAAAACTGTTTTTT. Based on the CDR3 plus reference TRBV5-1 and TRBJ1-4, the full variable domain is KAGVTQTPRYLIKTRGQQVTLSCSPISGHRSVSWYQQTPGQGLQFLFEYFSETQRNKGNFPGRFSGRQFSNSRSEMNVSTLELGDSALYLCASSQEQGVTNEKLFFGSGTQLSVL.